This T cell receptor (beta chain) was captured in a study of blood T cell repertoires in COVID-19. The overall study: Sites across the United States, Italy and Spain contributed samples from acute and convalescent COVID-19. In each case, the material was cDNA or gDNA derived from T cells, B-cell-depleted T cells, or PBMCs.

In the authors' methods: Nucleated cell number was recorded as an estimate derived from reference gene primer amplification. Repertoires were generated with immunoSEQ multiplex PCR, while TCRdb's copy carries only in-frame clones and drops some. The DNA gave D and trimming, while V, J and clone size come from that table. This table has about half a million clones, approximately 85% appearing once. With 4 bases clipped from V and 3 bases from J, the junction kept 4 bases outside the gene matches. Germline V gene sequence: CDR1 SGHNT, CDR2 YYREEE (reference sequence). There are 15 residues in the CDR3.

The chain recombines TRBV5-4 with TRBJ2-3; 11 bases are a match to TRBD2. This TCR was sampled from a human donor in a cohort sampled during active COVID-19. Sequencing was done on a sample of peripheral blood. The CDR3 region is CASSAGLADTDTQYF. The CDR3 DNA follows: TGTGCCAGCAGCGCGGGACTAGCGGATACAGATACGCAGTATTTT.